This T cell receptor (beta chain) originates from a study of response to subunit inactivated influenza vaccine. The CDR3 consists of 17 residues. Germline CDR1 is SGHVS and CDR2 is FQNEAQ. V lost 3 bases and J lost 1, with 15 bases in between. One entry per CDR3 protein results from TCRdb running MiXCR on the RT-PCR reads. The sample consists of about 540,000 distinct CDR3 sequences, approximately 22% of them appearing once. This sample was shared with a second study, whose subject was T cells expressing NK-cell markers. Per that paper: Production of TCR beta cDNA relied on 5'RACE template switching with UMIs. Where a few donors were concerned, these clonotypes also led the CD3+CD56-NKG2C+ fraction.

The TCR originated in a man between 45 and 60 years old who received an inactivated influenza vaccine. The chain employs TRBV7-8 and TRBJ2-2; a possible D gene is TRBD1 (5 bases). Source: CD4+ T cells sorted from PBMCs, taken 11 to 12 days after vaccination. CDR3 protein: CASSFRAGKGNTGELFF. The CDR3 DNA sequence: TGTGCCAGCAGCTTCAGGGCTGGGAAGGGGAACACCGGGGAGCTGTTTTTT.